One sample yielded the 19 T cell receptor beta chains listed below, sequenced in a study of control samples from healthy donors and cancer patients. The method was immunoSEQ multiplex PCR; TCRdb's version includes in-frame clones alone and lacks a portion of them. The table records under 200,000 clones, about nine tenths of them present only once. Material for sequencing was blood. These receptors originate from a woman aged 30 to 39 in good health.

A few counts support this clone. The chain combines TRBV6-2 or TRBV6-3 with TRBJ2-5; a weak D match, TRBD1 (5 bases). CDR3 size: 14 residues. V was cut by 4 bases and J by 4 bases, with 13 bases left in between. Germline V gives CDR1 MNHEY, CDR2 SVGEGT. The CDR3 region is CASSLNSGIETQYF. The DNA of the CDR3 is TGTGCCAGCAGTTTAAATTCAGGGATAGAGACCCAGTACTTC.

This clone was seen a few times. This rearrangement joins TRBV5-4 to TRBJ1-3, with D perhaps TRBD1 (5 bases). Germline CDR1 and CDR2: SGHNT and YYREEE (reference sequence). Trimming took off 0 bases at V and 0 bases at J, with 7 bases between the two ends. This CDR3 contains 15 residues. CDR3 residues: CASSLEGSSGNTIYF. In DNA, the CDR3 is TGTGCCAGCAGCTTGGAGGGGAGCTCTGGAAACACCATATATTTT.

The chain employs TRBV30 and TRBJ2-5, with D uncertain. Per germline, CDR1 GTSNPN and CDR2 SVGIG (reference sequence). This CDR3 contains 12 residues. Trimming took 0 bases from V and 5 from J, leaving 7 bases between them. As DNA, the CDR3 is TGTGCCTGGAGTGTTGGTGGGGAGACCCAGTACTTC. Protein: CAWSVGGETQYF.

This sequence joins TRBV15 and TRBJ2-7; D might be TRBD2 (5 bases). V shed 1 base and J shed 1 base, with 5 bases lying between them. The V gene's germline CDR1 is LNHNV and CDR2 YYDKDF (reference sequence). This CDR3 is built from 13 residues. CDR3 residues: CATSRGGSYEQYF. CDR3 DNA sequence: TGTGCCACCAGCAGAGGCGGGTCCTACGAGCAGTACTTC.

A word on this clone: In the same sample, other DNA sequences code for this CDR3. CDR3 region: CSVRDGNQPQHF. CDR3 sequence (DNA): TGCAGCGTCCGGGACGGCAATCAGCCCCAGCATTTT. This chain joins TRBV29-1 and TRBJ1-5; D is perhaps TRBD1 (5 bases). The length of the CDR3 is 12 residues. Germline-derived CDR1 and CDR2 are SQVTM and ANQGSEA. Trimming removed 6 bases at V and 2 bases at J, with 8 bases between. Based on the CDR3 plus reference TRBV29-1 and TRBJ1-5, the full variable domain is SAVISQKPSRDICQRGTSLTIQCQVDSQVTMMFWYRQQPGQSLTLIATANQGSEATYESGFVIDKFPISRPNLTFSTLTVSNMSPEDSSIYLCSVRDGNQPQHFGDGTRLSIL.

The J gene is TRBJ2-5, the V gene TRBV29-1, with D maybe TRBD2 (5 bases). CDR3 length: 16 amino acids. The V end lost 0 bases, the J end lost 1 base, and 15 bases lay between the germline ends. Per germline, CDR1 SQVTM and CDR2 ANQGSEA. As DNA, the CDR3 is TGCAGCGTTGAAGATGGAGGACGTAGGGCCCAAGAGACCCAGTACTTC. Its translation: CSVEDGGRRAQETQYF.

This chain uses TRBV7-9 with TRBJ1-2; 9 bases match TRBD1. Germline CDR1 and CDR2: SEHNR and FQNEAQ (reference sequence). The CDR3 has 15 amino acids. With V trimmed by 5 bases and J by 3 bases, 7 bases remained unmatched. CDR3 DNA: TGTGCCAGCAGCCCCGAGACAGGGGGACACTATGGCTACACCTTC. Protein sequence: CASSPETGGHYGYTF. Complete variable domain (other parts from reference TRBV7-9 and TRBJ1-2): DTGVSQNPRHKITKRGQNVTFRCDPISEHNRLYWYRQTLGQGPEFLTYFQNEAQLEKSRLLSDRFSAERPKGSFSTLEIQRTEQGDSAMYLCASSPETGGHYGYTFGSGTRLTVV.

The V and J genes are TRBV28 and TRBJ1-6; TRBD1 matches 10 bases. The CDR3 covers 14 residues. V gave up 6 bases and J gave up 9 bases; unmatched junction bases: 5. CDR1 is MDHEN, CDR2 SYDVKM, per germline. The DNA for the CDR3 is TGTGCCAGCAGCATGGGACAGGGGATTTCACCCCTCCACTTT. Its protein is CASSMGQGISPLHF.

The rearrangement joins TRBV3-1 (or the pseudogene TRBV3-2) to TRBJ2-5; the D call may be TRBD1 or TRBD2 (7 bases each). The CDR3 is 13 residues long. Germline loops: CDR1 LGHDT, CDR2 YNNKEL (reference sequence). V lost 7 bases and J 5 bases, leaving 14 bases between the germline ends. The CDR3 spells CASKRQGGETQYF. The CDR3 bases are TGTGCCAGCAAAAGACAGGGAGGGGAGACCCAGTACTTC.

This clone was recorded once. CDR3 coding DNA: TGTGCCATCAGTGAGGGGTCAGGGGAGACCCAGTACTTC. Residues: CAISEGSGETQYF. The chain couples TRBV10-3 to TRBJ2-5; TRBD1 might be the D (5 bases). The germline CDR1 and CDR2 sequences are ENHRY and SYGVKD. The CDR3 totals 13 residues. Trimming pared 2 bases from V and 5 bases from J, leaving 9 bases between.

The chain uses TRBV7-3 and TRBJ1-1; D gene uncertain. The CDR3 totals 13 residues. The germline V and J ends were trimmed by 1 base and 6 bases, with 9 bases remaining between them. Looked up from germline, CDR1 is SGHTA and CDR2 is FQGTGA. CDR3 amino acids: CASSLSPGAEAFF. In DNA, the CDR3 is TGTGCCAGCAGCTTAAGTCCTGGTGCTGAAGCTTTCTTT. The entire variable domain, with the rest obtained from reference TRBV7-3 and TRBJ1-1, is as follows: GAGVSQTPSNKVTEKGKYVELRCDPISGHTALYWYRQSLGQGPEFLIYFQGTGAADDSGLPNDRFFAVRPEGSVSTLKIQRTERGDSAVYLCASSLSPGAEAFFGQGTRLTVV.

The chain couples TRBV19 to TRBJ1-2; possible D gene TRBD1, 6 bases. This CDR3 comprises 13 residues. V lost 5 bases, J lost 0 bases, and 7 bases lay in between. From germline, CDR1 is LNHDA and CDR2 SQIVND (reference sequence). CDR3 protein: CASSGDTNYGYTF. The CDR3 region has the DNA TGTGCCAGTAGTGGGGACACTAACTATGGCTACACCTTC.

Here the CDR3 DNA reads TGTGCCAGCAGCTTGGGGGGCCCTAGCACAGATACGCAGTATTTT. Protein product: CASSLGGPSTDTQYF. This chain uses TRBV5-4 with TRBJ2-3, with D possibly TRBD1 on 5 matching bases. The ends were cut back, 0 bases at V and 0 bases at J, with 8 bases in the middle. The CDR3 loop spans 15 amino acids. The germline CDR1 and CDR2 sequences are SGHNT and YYREEE (reference sequence).

The gene calls are TRBV7-9 and TRBJ2-2; D is perhaps TRBD2 (7 bases). The CDR3 runs to 15 residues. From germline, CDR1 is SEHNR and CDR2 FQNEAQ (reference sequence). Deletions cut 4 bases from V and 5 bases from J, with 14 bases between. In nucleotides, the CDR3 is TGTGCCAGCAGCTCTAGCGGAAGGGGGACCGGGGAGCTGTTTTTT. Translation: CASSSSGRGTGELFF.

This clone has just one count. The V gene is TRBV19, the J gene TRBJ1-1; the D gene is possibly TRBD1 (6 bases). Germline CDR1 LNHDA, CDR2 SQIVND (reference sequence). This CDR3 is built from 14 residues. The V end was cut by 0 bases, the J end by 6 bases, with 11 bases between. CDR3 in amino acids: CASSIDGGAAEAFF. CDR3 DNA sequence: TGTGCCAGTAGTATAGATGGGGGGGCCGCTGAAGCTTTCTTT.

On this clone itself: The same CDR3 arises from other DNA sequences in this sample as well. V and J are TRBV6-2 or TRBV6-3 and TRBJ1-1; a weak D match, TRBD1 (5 bases). From germline, CDR1 is MNHEY and CDR2 SVGEGT. V dropped 0 bases and J dropped 5 bases, with 7 bases sitting between them. The CDR3 sequence is 13 residues long. The CDR3 region is CASSYSGGTEAFF. Here the CDR3 DNA reads TGTGCCAGCAGTTACTCGGGGGGGACTGAAGCTTTCTTT.

The chain couples TRBV9 to TRBJ2-7; D not certain. V was cut by 4 bases and J by 0 bases, with 11 bases left in between. There are 14 residues in the CDR3. Germline-derived CDR1 and CDR2 are SGDLS and YYNGEE. The CDR3 sequence is CASSPRRNSYEQYF. In nucleotides, the CDR3 is TGTGCCAGCAGCCCTCGCAGGAACTCCTACGAGCAGTACTTC.

The J gene is TRBJ2-1, the V gene TRBV27, with 11 bases identical to TRBD2. Germline V gene lookup returns CDR1 MNHEY and CDR2 SMNVEV (reference sequence). Trimming cost V 5 bases and J 5 bases; bases outside gene matches: 5. The CDR3 covers 15 residues. This CDR3 reads CASSKLAGAHNEQFF. The CDR3 DNA follows: TGTGCCAGCAGTAAACTAGCGGGGGCGCACAATGAGCAGTTCTTC.

The chain couples TRBV19 to TRBJ1-1; tentative D call: TRBD1 (6 bases). V gave up 5 bases and J gave up 4 bases, with 11 bases separating them. The length of the CDR3 is 13 residues. Germline CDR1 is LNHDA and CDR2 is SQIVND (reference sequence). The DNA for the CDR3 is TGTGCCAGTAGTTGGGGGGCGGGCACTGAAGCTTTCTTT. Translating it yields CASSWGAGTEAFF.